The 29 T cell receptor beta chains below were found in one sample sequenced in a study of T-cell reconstitution after alpha-beta-depleted transplantation in children. Using unique molecular identifiers, the investigators prepared the TCRbeta library. TCRdb re-derived calls from the PCR reads in MiXCR, one entry per CDR3 protein. The sample lists 65,000 to 70,000 distinct CDR3 sequences, just under 5% occurring once. This sample comprised PBMCs, mostly from graft donor cells, obtained 180 days after TCRalphabeta/CD19-depleted stem cell transplant. Receptors originate from a boy younger than two who had a stem cell transplant for acute myeloid leukemia, so the T cells may come from the graft donor.

This clonotype came up many times. The CDR3 region is CASSKPTGGSETQYF. The CDR3 nucleotides are TGTGCCAGCAGCAAACCGACAGGGGGCTCGGAGACCCAGTACTTC. This chain links TRBV28 with TRBJ2-5; 10 nucleotides align to TRBD1. The CDR3 sequence is 15 residues long. Per the germline V gene, CDR1 is MDHEN and CDR2 is SYDVKM. Trimming removed 6 bases from V and 5 bases from J; junction bases left unmatched: 9. The full variable domain, rest sourced from reference TRBV28 and TRBJ2-5, is DVKVTQSSRYLVKRTGEKVFLECVQDMDHENMFWYRQDPGLGLRLIYFSYDVKMKEKGDIPEGYSVSREKKERFSLILESASTNQTSMYLCASSKPTGGSETQYFGPGTRLLVL.

J is TRBJ2-5 and V is TRBV20-1; 9 nucleotides agree with TRBD2. V was pared by 8 bases and J by 4 bases, with 17 bases of the junction left unmatched. There are 16 residues in the CDR3. Germline V lookup: CDR1 DFQATT, CDR2 SNEGSKA (reference sequence). CDR3 loop: CSSWGQAGGHGETQYF. CDR3 sequence (DNA): TGCAGTTCCTGGGGCCAAGCGGGGGGCCACGGAGAGACCCAGTACTTC.

This clonotype was seen repeatedly, ten times or more. This rearrangement joins TRBV12-3 or TRBV12-4 to TRBJ1-2; D remains unclear. V lost 6 bases and J lost 4, with 12 bases in between. The CDR3 length is 13 residues. DNA for the CDR3: TGTGCCAGCAGCTCAGGACCCGGCTATGGCTACACCTTC. This translates into CASSSGPGYGYTF.

This clonotype was detected ten times or more. V usage is TRBV7-9 and J usage is TRBJ2-1, with 16 positions matching TRBD2. The CDR3 covers 18 residues. Trimming at V came to 5 bases and at J to 6 bases, leaving 10 bases not matched to a gene. CDR1 is SEHNR, CDR2 FQNEAQ, per germline (reference sequence). In DNA, the CDR3 is TGTGCCAGCAGCCCGGGACTAGCGGGGGGGCCGATTCTCAATGAGCAGTTCTTC. Amino acids: CASSPGLAGGPILNEQFF.

Of note for this clonotype: This sequence may be a read error, since a much larger clone differs from it by one base. V usage is TRBV7-2 and J usage is TRBJ1-5, with D maybe TRBD1 (6 bases). Trimming left V 5 bases short and J 4 bases short, with 18 bases between. Germline values: CDR1 SGHTA, CDR2 FQGNSA. The CDR3 runs to 16 residues. CDR3 DNA sequence: TGTGCCAGCAGCCCCTTCGGCCGGGACACAAATCAGCCCCAGCATTTT. Its protein product is CASSPFGRDTNQPQHF.

Many counts were recorded for this clonotype. V and J are TRBV7-2 and TRBJ2-5; TRBD1 or TRBD2 may be the D gene (5 bases each). Deletions cut 4 bases from V and 0 bases from J, with 9 bases between. The CDR3 extends over 14 amino acids. In germline, CDR1 is SGHTA, CDR2 FQGNSA. The CDR3 DNA is TGTGCCAGCAGCTGGTGGGGGAACCAAGAGACCCAGTACTTC. Translated, it gives CASSWWGNQETQYF. The variable domain in full, with the rest retrieved from reference TRBV7-2 and TRBJ2-5, is GAGVSQSPSNKVTEKGKDVELRCDPISGHTALYWYRQSLGQGLEFLIYFQGNSAPDKSGLPSDRFSAERTGGSVSTLTIQRTQQEDSAVYLCASSWWGNQETQYFGPGTRLLVL.

This clonotype has a count of ten or more. Here the CDR3 DNA reads TGCAGTGGGGGACTAGTCAACAATGAGCAGTTCTTC. This gives the protein CSGGLVNNEQFF. This chain joins TRBV20-1 and TRBJ2-1; 8 nucleotides line up with TRBD2. CDR1 is DFQATT, CDR2 SNEGSKA, per germline (reference sequence). This CDR3 is 12 amino acids long. The trim removed 7 bases at V and 5 bases at J, leaving 4 bases unmatched.

This clonotype was counted at least ten times. The J gene is TRBJ2-3, the V gene TRBV5-1; 12 positions match TRBD2. This CDR3 comprises 17 residues. Germline CDR1 is SGHRS and CDR2 is YFSETQ. Germline trimming cut 4 bases from V and 3 bases from J; bases unmatched to any gene: 9. The CDR3 sequence: CASSPRLAGVGTDTQYF. As DNA, the CDR3 is TGCGCCAGCAGCCCGCGACTAGCGGGGGTTGGGACAGATACGCAGTATTTT.

The table lists this clonotype with many counts. The CDR3 nucleotides read TGTGCCAGCAGCTTACGTCCCGCCGGGGAGCTGTTTTTT. Translating gives CASSLRPAGELFF. V gene TRBV7-9 combines with J gene TRBJ2-2; D gene ambiguous. The CDR3 contains 13 residues. Germline CDR1 SEHNR, CDR2 FQNEAQ (reference sequence). V dropped 2 bases and J dropped 6 bases, with 7 bases sitting between them.

This clonotype was counted between two and nine times. The J gene is TRBJ2-4, the V gene TRBV13, with D possibly TRBD1 on 6 matching bases. The CDR3 runs to 14 residues. CDR1 and CDR2 from the germline V gene are PRHDT and FYEKMQ (reference sequence). V dropped 5 bases and J dropped 7 bases, with 15 bases sitting between them. The CDR3 loop reads CASSTRQDWNIQYF. CDR3 nucleotides: TGTGCCAGCAGCACGCGACAGGATTGGAACATTCAGTACTTC.

This clonotype was counted at least ten times. This chain joins TRBV13 and TRBJ1-1; D perhaps matches TRBD1 (5 bases). The V gene lost 2 bases and the J gene lost 4 bases, with 11 bases spanning the gap. Germline values: CDR1 PRHDT, CDR2 FYEKMQ (reference sequence). This CDR3 comprises 14 residues. The CDR3 spells CASSLLQGTTEAFF. As DNA, the CDR3 is TGTGCCAGCAGCTTACTGCAGGGTACCACTGAAGCTTTCTTT.

This clonotype was counted many times. This chain joins TRBV2 and TRBJ2-3; TRBD2 aligns across 7 bases. The CDR3 runs to 14 residues. The ends lost 2 bases at V and 2 bases at J; junction bases unmatched: 1. Germline lookup yields CDR1 SNHLY and CDR2 FYNNEI. This CDR3 is CASSERGVTDTQYF. DNA for the CDR3: TGTGCCAGCAGTGAACGGGGGGTCACAGATACGCAGTATTTT. The complete variable domain, with remaining parts taken from reference TRBV2 and TRBJ2-3, reads EPEVTQTPSHQVTQMGQEVILRCVPISNHLYFYWYRQILGQKVEFLVSFYNNEISEKSEIFDDQFSVERPDGSNFTLKIRSTKLEDSAMYFCASSERGVTDTQYFGPGTRLTVL.

The sample holds many counts of this clonotype. This rearrangement joins TRBV2 to TRBJ2-7, with D unclear. This CDR3 spans 13 amino acids. Looked up from germline, CDR1 is SNHLY and CDR2 is FYNNEI. Between the trimmed V and J ends, which lost 4 bases and 9 bases, there was a span of 16 bases. This CDR3 is CASSVDGATGQYV. CDR3 DNA sequence: TGTGCCAGCAGTGTCGATGGCGCTACGGGGCAGTACGTC.

This clonotype was counted at least ten times. The chain couples TRBV12-3 or TRBV12-4 to TRBJ2-5; 13 bases fit TRBD2. The J segment lost 2 bases and the V segment lost 6 bases, leaving 6 bases of the junction unmatched. This CDR3 is built from 16 residues. As DNA, the CDR3 is TGTGCCAGCAGCCCCGGACTAGCGGGGGCTCAAGAGACCCAGTACTTC. Protein sequence: CASSPGLAGAQETQYF.

This clonotype was found many times. V is TRBV11-2 and J is TRBJ2-7; 10 nucleotides line up with TRBD1. After removal of 4 bases from V and 2 bases from J, the junction contained 2 bases not matched to a gene. There are 14 residues in the CDR3. The V gene's germline CDR1 is SGHAT and CDR2 FQNNGV. This CDR3 reads CASSSGTGAYEQYF. The CDR3 DNA reads as TGTGCCAGCAGCTCCGGGACAGGGGCCTACGAGCAGTACTTC.

In its sample, this clonotype was seen a few times. J is TRBJ1-1 and V is TRBV5-5; D unresolved. Germline lookup yields CDR1 SGHKS and CDR2 YYEKEE (reference sequence). The CDR3 runs to 14 residues. V lost 2 bases, J lost 10 bases, and 18 bases lay in between. The CDR3 region has the DNA TGTGCCAGCAGCTTCCGGAGGATGACCCAACGAGCTTTCTTT. It specifies CASSFRRMTQRAFF.

This clonotype has ten or more counts. The genes are TRBV18 and TRBJ2-5; the D gene is possibly TRBD2 (6 bases). The germline gives CDR1 KGHSH, CDR2 LQKENI. Between the trimmed V and J ends, which lost 3 bases and 4 bases, there was a span of 12 bases. The CDR3 sequence is 14 residues long. The CDR3 DNA reads as TGTGCCAGCTCACCTACTAGCACCCGAGAGACCCAGTACTTC. Amino acids: CASSPTSTRETQYF.

This clonotype was seen many times. This rearrangement joins TRBV3-1 to TRBJ2-2; D is unresolved. From germline, CDR1 is LGHDT and CDR2 YNNKEL (reference sequence). This CDR3 is 11 amino acids long. V was pared by 9 bases and J by 1 base, with 3 bases between. Here the CDR3 DNA reads TGTGCCAGTAAGAACACCGGGGAGCTGTTTTTT. It codes for CASKNTGELFF.

This clonotype was observed at least ten times. The V gene is TRBV12-3 or TRBV12-4, the J gene TRBJ1-2, with a tentative D call TRBD1 (6 bases). V lost 4 bases to trimming and J lost 5 bases, with 11 bases between them. The CDR3 has 13 amino acids. Written as DNA, the CDR3 is TGTGCCAGCAGTTCCCTAGGGGGATATGGCTACACCTTC. Its protein product is CASSSLGGYGYTF.

The sample holds one count of this clonotype. The junction shows a germline mismatch at one end, possibly a read error. The chain couples TRBV6-1 to TRBJ2-5; 7 nucleotides match TRBD1. The CDR3 consists of 15 residues. CDR1 is MNHNS and CDR2 is SASEGT in the germline V gene. CDR3 bases: TGTGCCAGCAGCATCCAGGGACAGCCACAACAGACCGAGTACTTC. Encoded protein: CASSIQGQPQQTEYF.

In its sample, this clonotype was seen many times. The rearrangement links TRBV7-3 to TRBJ2-5; D tentatively fits TRBD1 or TRBD2 (5 bases each). CDR1 and CDR2 from the germline V gene are SGHTA and FQGTGA. This CDR3 is 13 amino acids long. V lost 5 bases to trimming and J lost 9 bases, with 16 bases between them. The CDR3: CASSQRGPEAQYF. CDR3 coding DNA: TGTGCCAGCAGCCAAAGGGGCCCGGAGGCCCAGTACTTC.

This clonotype showed up many times. This chain connects TRBV7-2 to TRBJ2-6, with 10 bases that match TRBD1. The CDR3 extends over 16 amino acids. Germline V lookup: CDR1 SGHTA, CDR2 FQGNSA. With V trimmed by 4 bases and J by 1 base, 1 base remained unmatched. CDR3 coding DNA: TGTGCCAGCAGCTGGACAGGGGGATCTGGGGCCAACGTCCTGACTTTC. This codes for CASSWTGGSGANVLTF.

This clonotype was counted many times. The chain is built from TRBV12-3 or TRBV12-4 and TRBJ2-5, with 7 nucleotides matching TRBD2. This CDR3 has 15 amino acids. Trimming took 2 bases from V and 2 from J; bases not matched to a gene: 5. CDR3 sequence reads: CASSLWGGEQETQYF. In DNA, the CDR3 is TGTGCCAGCAGTTTATGGGGGGGAGAACAAGAGACCCAGTACTTC.

This clonotype was detected many times. J is TRBJ1-5 and V is TRBV6-5, with 9 bases aligning to TRBD1. The CDR3 consists of 15 residues. V lost 6 bases and J lost 2; bases outside the gene matches: 5. In germline, CDR1 is MNHEY, CDR2 SVGAGI. CDR3 in amino acids: CASSPWTGGNQPQHF. The CDR3 DNA sequence: TGTGCCAGCAGCCCGTGGACAGGGGGCAATCAGCCCCAGCATTTT.

Comments on this clonotype: Since a much larger clone is just one base distant, this may be a read error. V is TRBV5-8 and J is TRBJ1-5; no clear D gene. This CDR3 has 15 residues. Looked up from germline, CDR1 is SGHTS and CDR2 is YDEGEE. Trimming removed 1 base at V and 2 bases at J, with 10 bases between. The DNA for the CDR3 is TGTGCCAGCAGCTTGTCGGGCAATTGCAATCAGCCCCAGCATTTT. Translating it yields CASSLSGNCNQPQHF.

This clonotype was seen ten or more times. V gene TRBV30 combines with J gene TRBJ1-2, with D possibly being TRBD1 (5 bases). V was pared by 2 bases and J by 4 bases, with 5 bases between. Germline CDR1 reads GTSNPN; CDR2 reads SVGIG (reference sequence). The CDR3 totals 11 residues. The CDR3 loop reads CAWSTGYGYTF. The CDR3 nucleotides are TGTGCCTGGAGTACAGGCTATGGCTACACCTTC.

This clonotype showed up many times. The V call is TRBV14, the J call TRBJ2-7; no firm D call. CDR3 length equals 13 residues. Germline V gene data show CDR1 as SGHDN and CDR2 as FVKESK. Trimming stripped 1 base from V and 2 bases from J, with 6 bases between. CDR3 region: CASSQGLAYEQYF. The CDR3 DNA follows: TGTGCCAGCAGCCAAGGACTGGCCTACGAGCAGTACTTC.

This clonotype was recorded many times. The rearrangement uses TRBV5-1 and TRBJ2-3, with 8 nucleotides matching TRBD1. This CDR3 region has 15 residues. V shed 3 bases and J 2 bases; nucleotides not matched to a gene: 5. Per germline, CDR1 SGHRS and CDR2 YFSETQ. CDR3 DNA: TGCGCCAGCAGCTCTCAGGGGGCACCCACAGATACGCAGTATTTT. It translates to CASSSQGAPTDTQYF. The complete variable domain, with remaining parts taken from reference TRBV5-1 and TRBJ2-3, reads KAGVTQTPRYLIKTRGQQVTLSCSPISGHRSVSWYQQTPGQGLQFLFEYFSETQRNKGNFPGRFSGRQFSNSRSEMNVSTLELGDSALYLCASSSQGAPTDTQYFGPGTRLTVL.

This clonotype was recorded at least ten times. The gene calls are TRBV18 and TRBJ2-4; D is ambiguous. Trimming removed 0 bases at V and 0 bases at J, with 6 bases between. The CDR3 is made up of 15 amino acids. From germline, CDR1 is KGHSH and CDR2 LQKENI. The CDR3 protein is CASSPPGLAKNIQYF. In nucleotides, the CDR3 is TGTGCCAGCTCACCACCAGGCCTAGCCAAAAACATTCAGTACTTC.